This T cell receptor (beta chain) emerged from a study of T cell responses to AZD1222 COVID-19 vaccine. Regarding this clone: Its antigen is as yet unknown.

After removal of 3 bases from V and 8 bases from J, the junction contained 10 bases not matched to a gene. Germline V CDR1 and CDR2: MNHEY, SMNVEV (reference sequence). The CDR3 is made up of 15 amino acids. Study outcomes and limitations: Regions left unmutated in variants are reportedly the target of nearly half of spike-specific TCRs.

Generated by immunoSEQ multiplex PCR, the TCRdb table keeps only in-frame clones and is missing some. Here the sample spans approximately 160,000 clones, 90% to 95% being singletons. The clonotype comes from an adult in good health. The chain is built from TRBV27 and TRBJ2-1, with TRBD1 matching over 7 bases. Sequencing was performed on peripheral blood, taken on day 0 of AZD1222 vaccination. The CDR3 DNA is TGTGCCAGCAGTTTTATTTATGACAGGGTCTATGAGCAGTTCTTC. This translates into CASSFIYDRVYEQFF.